The 13 T cell receptor beta chains in this list originate from one sample, sequenced in a study of blood T cell repertoires in COVID-19. This table comes from immunoSEQ multiplex PCR, and its TCRdb copy is limited to in-frame clones, with some not included. The repertoire consists of 450,000 to 500,000 clones, with roughly 88% occurring once and the leading ten covering under 4%. Material: peripheral blood. Receptors originate from a human donor in a cohort sampled during active COVID-19.

This chain links TRBV27 with TRBJ2-1; 7 bases agree with TRBD2. The V and J ends lost 4 bases and 9 bases, in that order; junction bases with no gene match: 12. The CDR3 sequence is 15 residues long. Germline values: CDR1 MNHEY, CDR2 SMNVEV (reference sequence). CDR3 DNA sequence: TGTGCCAGCAGTTGGACCGGGACTATAGTCACTGAGCAGTTCTTC. As protein: CASSWTGTIVTEQFF.

The V call is TRBV28, the J call TRBJ2-4; the D gene is possibly TRBD1 (5 bases). V lost 11 bases and J 0 bases, leaving 11 bases between the germline ends. Germline-derived CDR1 and CDR2 are MDHEN and SYDVKM. This CDR3 region has 13 residues. This CDR3 reads CAGRDRAKNIQYF. CDR3 nucleotides: TGTGCCGGACGCGACAGAGCCAAAAACATTCAGTACTTC.

The chain combines TRBV18 with TRBJ1-4; perhaps TRBD1 as D (5 bases). The CDR3 has 14 residues. V lost 1 base to trimming and J lost 6 bases, with 9 bases between them. Germline V gene lookup returns CDR1 KGHSH and CDR2 LQKENI. CDR3 amino acids: CASSPQQADEKLFF. In nucleotides, the CDR3 is TGTGCCAGCTCACCACAACAGGCGGATGAAAAACTGTTTTTT.

V gene TRBV5-5 combines with J gene TRBJ1-4; D remains ambiguous. Germline lookup yields CDR1 SGHKS and CDR2 YYEKEE (reference sequence). The V end lost 0 bases, the J end lost 8 bases, and 11 bases lay between the germline ends. There are 14 residues in the CDR3. The CDR3 nucleotides are TGTGCCAGCAGCTTGGCCGGCAGGTACGAAAAACTGTTTTTT. Amino acids: CASSLAGRYEKLFF.

The rearrangement uses TRBV5-1 and TRBJ1-1; weak D call: TRBD1 (5 bases). V was cut by 4 bases and J by 0 bases, with 16 bases left in between. The CDR3 is 16 amino acids. In germline, CDR1 is SGHRS, CDR2 YFSETQ. The CDR3 region is CASSRRGGSMNTEAFF. The CDR3 DNA reads TGCGCCAGCAGCCGGCGCGGGGGAAGCATGAACACTGAAGCTTTCTTT.

This clone has only one observation. The chain links TRBV25-1 to TRBJ2-1; 12 bases align to TRBD2. Trimming removed 3 bases from V and 6 bases from J; junction bases left unmatched: 3. The CDR3 is made up of 15 amino acids. Germline values: CDR1 MGHDK, CDR2 SYGVNS. The CDR3 spells CASSDAGLAGNEQFF. CDR3 nucleotide sequence: TGTGCCAGCAGTGACGCGGGACTAGCGGGCAATGAGCAGTTCTTC.

This chain links TRBV19 with TRBJ1-2; 7 bases line up with TRBD1. The V gene's germline CDR1 is LNHDA and CDR2 SQIVND (reference sequence). This CDR3 has 16 amino acids. The J segment lost 1 base and the V segment lost 6 bases, leaving 11 bases of the junction unmatched. DNA for the CDR3: TGTGCCAGTAGCCGAAGACAGGGAATCGATAACTATGGCTACACCTTC. As protein: CASSRRQGIDNYGYTF.

CDR3 bases: TGTGCCAGCAGTGAAACTAGCGGGAGATTTTATGAGCAGTTCTTC. It encodes CASSETSGRFYEQFF. The chain couples TRBV6-1 to TRBJ2-1; 11 bases line up with TRBD2. The V gene's germline CDR1 is MNHNS and CDR2 SASEGT. V was clipped by 2 bases and J by 8 bases; unmatched bases: 5. There are 15 residues in the CDR3.

The rearrangement joins TRBV5-6 to TRBJ1-4; the D gene is possibly TRBD1 (5 bases). Deletions cut 0 bases from V and 4 bases from J, with 13 bases between. The CDR3 is 16 residues long. Germline values: CDR1 SGHDT, CDR2 YYEEEE. As DNA, the CDR3 is TGTGCCAGCAGCTTGGTTGGAGGGGCGGATAATGAAAAACTGTTTTTT. Translating it yields CASSLVGGADNEKLFF.

J is TRBJ1-1 and V is TRBV5-5; 8 bases match TRBD1. J was trimmed by 4 bases and V by 2 bases; bases with no gene match: 4. The CDR3 loop spans 14 amino acids. Germline CDR1 and CDR2: SGHKS and YYEKEE (reference sequence). The CDR3 is CASSLLGQGTEAFF. As DNA, the CDR3 is TGTGCCAGCAGCTTACTAGGACAGGGCACTGAAGCTTTCTTT.

The chain uses TRBV19 and TRBJ2-7; the match to TRBD2 covers 7 bases. The V gene end was trimmed by 5 bases and the J gene end by 0 bases; junction bases not matched to a gene: 7. The CDR3 sequence is 15 residues long. Germline V gene data show CDR1 as LNHDA and CDR2 as SQIVND (reference sequence). In nucleotides, the CDR3 is TGTGCCAGTAGTCCTTTTCGCGGGAGCTCCTACGAGCAGTACTTC. Translated: CASSPFRGSSYEQYF.

The chain carries TRBV30 and TRBJ2-2, with TRBD2 as a possible D gene (5 bases). Germline lookup yields CDR1 GTSNPN and CDR2 SVGIG (reference sequence). The CDR3 is 16 residues long. The V end lost 3 bases, the J end lost 5 bases, and 19 bases lay between the germline ends. CDR3 amino acids: CAWSAGLPTRTGELFF. In DNA form, the CDR3 reads TGTGCCTGGAGCGCGGGTCTACCGACGAGAACCGGGGAGCTGTTTTTT.

The V gene is TRBV28, the J gene TRBJ1-3, with D unresolved. The length of the CDR3 is 15 residues. CDR1 and CDR2 from the germline V gene are MDHEN and SYDVKM. V lost 5 bases and J lost 0, with 11 bases in between. In DNA form, the CDR3 reads TGTGCCAGCAGTCCAACATGGAGCTCTGGAAACACCATATATTTT. Protein product: CASSPTWSSGNTIYF. The entire variable domain, with the rest obtained from reference TRBV28 and TRBJ1-3, is as follows: DVKVTQSSRYLVKRTGEKVFLECVQDMDHENMFWYRQDPGLGLRLIYFSYDVKMKEKGDIPEGYSVSREKKERFSLILESASTNQTSMYLCASSPTWSSGNTIYFGEGSWLTVV.